Sequencing of this T cell receptor (beta chain) was carried out in a study of blood T cell repertoires in COVID-19. Study-wide context: Collection of acute and convalescent COVID-19 samples took place in the United States, Italy and Spain.

In the original analysis: By means of reference gene primer amplification, nucleated cell counts were estimated. TCRdb's table, derived via immunoSEQ multiplex PCR, lists solely in-frame clones and lacks some. V, J and clone size derive from that table, while D and trimming were established from the DNA sequence. The table has 100,000 to 110,000 clones, 70% to 90% seen once; the top ten hold roughly 5%. Germline-derived CDR1 and CDR2 are MNHNS and SASEGT. This CDR3 contains 14 residues. J lost 8 bases, V lost 3 bases, and 7 bases had no gene match. This receptor was obtained from a human donor in a cohort sampled during active COVID-19. This chain uses TRBV6-1 with TRBJ2-1; the match to TRBD1 covers 7 bases. Sequenced input: peripheral blood. In DNA, the CDR3 is TGTGCCAGCAGTGACGGCAGGGGGAACGATGAGCAGTTCTTC. Encoded protein: CASSDGRGNDEQFF.